This T cell receptor delta chain was captured in a study of gamma-delta T cells after stem cell transplantation. TCRdb re-identified clones in the RT-PCR reads via CATT. In the table there are 1,200 or so delta-chain clones, approximately 3.8% of which are singletons. This clone has a handful of counts. The sequencing input was gamma-delta T cells. This sequence originates from a human donor. It is not recorded whose cells these are; they may come from a transplant donor.

The CDR3 DNA reads as TGTGCCTGTGACACTGTCTATACTGGGGGGGATTACGATAAACTCATCTTT. Its protein is CACDTVYTGGDYDKLIF. The chain is built from TRDV2 and TRDJ1; 8 bases align to TRDD3. The V and J ends lost 1 base and 4 bases, in that order; junction bases with no gene match: 13. The CDR3 has 17 amino acids. Per the germline V gene, CDR1 is GEAIGNYY and CDR2 is EKD.